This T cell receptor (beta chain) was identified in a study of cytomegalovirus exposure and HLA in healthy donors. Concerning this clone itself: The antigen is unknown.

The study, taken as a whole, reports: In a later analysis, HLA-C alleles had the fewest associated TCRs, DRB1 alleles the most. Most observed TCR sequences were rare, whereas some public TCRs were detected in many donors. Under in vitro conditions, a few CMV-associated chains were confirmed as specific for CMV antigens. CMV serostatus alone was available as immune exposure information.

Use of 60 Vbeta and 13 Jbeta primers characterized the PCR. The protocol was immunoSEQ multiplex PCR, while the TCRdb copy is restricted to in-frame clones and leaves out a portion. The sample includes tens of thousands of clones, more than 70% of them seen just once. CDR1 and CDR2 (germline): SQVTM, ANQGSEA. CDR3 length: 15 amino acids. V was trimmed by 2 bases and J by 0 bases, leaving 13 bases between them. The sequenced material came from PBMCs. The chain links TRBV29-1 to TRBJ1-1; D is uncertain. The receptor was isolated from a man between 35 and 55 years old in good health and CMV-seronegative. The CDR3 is CSVEPRQSMNTEAFF. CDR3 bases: TGCAGCGTTGAACCCCGTCAGTCCATGAACACTGAAGCTTTCTTT.